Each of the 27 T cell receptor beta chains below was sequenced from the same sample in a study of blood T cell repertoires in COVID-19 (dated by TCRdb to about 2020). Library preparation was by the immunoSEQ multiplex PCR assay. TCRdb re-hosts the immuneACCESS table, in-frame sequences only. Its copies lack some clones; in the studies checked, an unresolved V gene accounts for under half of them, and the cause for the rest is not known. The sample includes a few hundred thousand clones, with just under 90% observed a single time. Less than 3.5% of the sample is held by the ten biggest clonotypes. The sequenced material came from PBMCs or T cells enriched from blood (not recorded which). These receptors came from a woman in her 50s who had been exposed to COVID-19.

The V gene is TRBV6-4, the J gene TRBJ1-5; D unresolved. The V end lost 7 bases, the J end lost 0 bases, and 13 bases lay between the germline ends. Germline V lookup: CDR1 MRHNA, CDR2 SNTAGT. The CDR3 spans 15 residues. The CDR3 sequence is CASTNDGDSNQPQHF. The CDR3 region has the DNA TGTGCCAGCACCAACGACGGGGATAGCAATCAGCCCCAGCATTTT.

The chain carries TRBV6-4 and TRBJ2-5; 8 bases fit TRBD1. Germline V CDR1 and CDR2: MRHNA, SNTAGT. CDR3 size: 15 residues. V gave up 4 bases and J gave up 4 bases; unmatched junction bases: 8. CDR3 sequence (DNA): TGTGCCAGCAGTGGGGAAGGACAGGGAGGAGAGACCCAGTACTTC. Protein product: CASSGEGQGGETQYF.

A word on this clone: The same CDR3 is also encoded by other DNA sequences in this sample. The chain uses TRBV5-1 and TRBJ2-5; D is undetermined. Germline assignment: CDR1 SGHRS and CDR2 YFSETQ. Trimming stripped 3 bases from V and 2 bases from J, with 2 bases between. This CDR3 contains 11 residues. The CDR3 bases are TGCGCCAGCAGCTCGCAAGAGACCCAGTACTTC. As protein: CASSSQETQYF.

CDR3 sequence reads: CASSRSTEGWADTQYF. The CDR3 bases are TGTGCCAGCAGCCGATCAACGGAGGGGTGGGCAGATACGCAGTATTTT. The chain employs TRBV5-8 and TRBJ2-3; TRBD2 is a possible D gene (6 bases). The germline V gene has CDR1 SGHTS and CDR2 YDEGEE. This CDR3 comprises 16 residues. V was pared by 4 bases and J by 4 bases, with 19 bases between.

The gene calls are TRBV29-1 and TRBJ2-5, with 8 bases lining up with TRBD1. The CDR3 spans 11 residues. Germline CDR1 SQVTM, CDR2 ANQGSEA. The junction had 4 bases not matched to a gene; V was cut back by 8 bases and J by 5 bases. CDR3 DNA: TGCAGCTCAGGGGGCCCGGAGACCCAGTACTTC. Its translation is CSSGGPETQYF.

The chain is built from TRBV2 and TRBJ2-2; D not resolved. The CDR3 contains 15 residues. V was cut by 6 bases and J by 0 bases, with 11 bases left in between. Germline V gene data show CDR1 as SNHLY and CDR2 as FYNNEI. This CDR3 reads CASRPLGPNTGELFF. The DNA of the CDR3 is TGTGCCAGCAGACCATTGGGCCCGAACACCGGGGAGCTGTTTTTT.

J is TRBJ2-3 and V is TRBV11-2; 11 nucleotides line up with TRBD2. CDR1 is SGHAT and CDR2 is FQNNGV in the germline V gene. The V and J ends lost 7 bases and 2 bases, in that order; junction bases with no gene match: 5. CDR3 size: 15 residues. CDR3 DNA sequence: TGTGCCAGCACCCGACTAGCGGGGTACACAGATACGCAGTATTTT. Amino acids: CASTRLAGYTDTQYF.

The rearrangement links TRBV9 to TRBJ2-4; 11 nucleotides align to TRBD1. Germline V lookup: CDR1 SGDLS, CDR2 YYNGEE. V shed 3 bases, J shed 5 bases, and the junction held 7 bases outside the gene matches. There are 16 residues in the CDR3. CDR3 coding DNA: TGTGCCAGCAGCGAGCCCCGGACAGGGGGCGAAAACATTCAGTACTTC. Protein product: CASSEPRTGGENIQYF.

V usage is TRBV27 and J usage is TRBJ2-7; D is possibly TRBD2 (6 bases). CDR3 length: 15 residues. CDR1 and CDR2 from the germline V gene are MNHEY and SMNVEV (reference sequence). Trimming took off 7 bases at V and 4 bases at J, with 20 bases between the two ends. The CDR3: CASNRADGGKYEQYF. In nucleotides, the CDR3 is TGTGCCAGCAATAGGGCGGACGGAGGGAAATACGAGCAGTACTTC.

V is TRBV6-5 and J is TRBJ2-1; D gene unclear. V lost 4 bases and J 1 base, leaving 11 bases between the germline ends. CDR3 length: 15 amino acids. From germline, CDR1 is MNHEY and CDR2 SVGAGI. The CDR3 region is CASSLGNPSYNEQFF. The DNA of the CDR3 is TGTGCCAGCAGTTTGGGCAATCCTTCCTACAATGAGCAGTTCTTC.

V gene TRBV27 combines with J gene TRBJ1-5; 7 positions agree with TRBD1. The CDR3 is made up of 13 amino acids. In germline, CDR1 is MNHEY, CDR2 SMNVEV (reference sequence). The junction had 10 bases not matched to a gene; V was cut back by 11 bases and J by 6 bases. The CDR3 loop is CAAGTGDSQPQHF. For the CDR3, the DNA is TGTGCCGCGGGAACAGGGGATTCTCAGCCCCAGCATTTT.

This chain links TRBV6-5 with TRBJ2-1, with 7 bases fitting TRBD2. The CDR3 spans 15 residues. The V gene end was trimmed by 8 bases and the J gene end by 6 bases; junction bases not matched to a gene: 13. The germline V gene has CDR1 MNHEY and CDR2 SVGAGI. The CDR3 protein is CASVDQGAGLNEQFF. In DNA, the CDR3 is TGTGCCAGCGTCGATCAGGGAGCGGGGCTCAATGAGCAGTTCTTC.

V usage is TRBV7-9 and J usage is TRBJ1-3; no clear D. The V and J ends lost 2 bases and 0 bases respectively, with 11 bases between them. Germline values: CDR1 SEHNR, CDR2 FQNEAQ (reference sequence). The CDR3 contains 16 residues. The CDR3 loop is CASSLFRSSSGNTIYF. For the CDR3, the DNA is TGTGCCAGCAGCTTATTTCGTAGCAGCTCTGGAAACACCATATATTTT.

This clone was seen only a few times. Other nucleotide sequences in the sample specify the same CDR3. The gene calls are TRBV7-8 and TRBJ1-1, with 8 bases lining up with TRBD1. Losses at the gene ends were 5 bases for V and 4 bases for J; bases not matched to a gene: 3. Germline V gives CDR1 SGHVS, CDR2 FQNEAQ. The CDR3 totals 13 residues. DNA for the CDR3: TGTGCCAGCAGCCTCACAGGGGGCACTGAAGCTTTCTTT. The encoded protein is CASSLTGGTEAFF.

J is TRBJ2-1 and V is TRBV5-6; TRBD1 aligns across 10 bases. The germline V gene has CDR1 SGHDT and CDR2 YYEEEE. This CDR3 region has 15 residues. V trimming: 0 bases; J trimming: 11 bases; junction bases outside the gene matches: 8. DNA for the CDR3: TGTGCCAGCAGCTTGGGGGACAGGGGTATGTACCAGCAGTTCTTC. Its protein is CASSLGDRGMYQQFF. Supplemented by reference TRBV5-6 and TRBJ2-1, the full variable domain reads DAGVTQSPTHLIKTRGQQVTLRCSPKSGHDTVSWYQQALGQGPQFIFQYYEEEERQRGNFPDRFSGHQFPNYSSELNVNALLLGDSALYLCASSLGDRGMYQQFFGPGTRLTVL.

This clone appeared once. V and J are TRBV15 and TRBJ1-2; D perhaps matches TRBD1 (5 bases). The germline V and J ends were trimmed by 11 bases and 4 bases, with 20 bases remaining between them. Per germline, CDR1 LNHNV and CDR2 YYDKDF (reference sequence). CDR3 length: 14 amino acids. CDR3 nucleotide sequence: TGTGCCTCCGCCGAGGAGGGGCGGGGCTATGGCTACACCTTC. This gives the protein CASAEEGRGYGYTF.

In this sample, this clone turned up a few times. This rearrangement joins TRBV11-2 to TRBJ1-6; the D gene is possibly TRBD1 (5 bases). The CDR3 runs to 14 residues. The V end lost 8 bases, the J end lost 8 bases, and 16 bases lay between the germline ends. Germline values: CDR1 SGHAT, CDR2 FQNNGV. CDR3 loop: CASGGYRTDSPLHF. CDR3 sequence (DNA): TGTGCCAGCGGAGGGTACAGGACTGATTCACCCCTCCACTTT. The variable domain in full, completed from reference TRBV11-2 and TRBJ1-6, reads EAGVAQSPRYKIIEKRQSVAFWCNPISGHATLYWYQQILGQGPKLLIQFQNNGVVDDSQLPKDRFSAERLKGVDSTLKIQPAKLEDSAVYLCASGGYRTDSPLHFGNGTRLTVT.

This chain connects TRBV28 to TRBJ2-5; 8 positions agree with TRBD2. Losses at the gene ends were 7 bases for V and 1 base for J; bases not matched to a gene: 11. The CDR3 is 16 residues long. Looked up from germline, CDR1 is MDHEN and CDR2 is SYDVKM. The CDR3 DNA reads TGTGCCAGCACCCCGGGAGGGAATCCGTTCCAAGAGACCCAGTACTTC. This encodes CASTPGGNPFQETQYF.

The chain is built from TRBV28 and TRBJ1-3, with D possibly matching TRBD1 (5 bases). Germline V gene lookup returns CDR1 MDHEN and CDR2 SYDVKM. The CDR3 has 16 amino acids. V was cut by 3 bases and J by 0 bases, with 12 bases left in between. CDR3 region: CASSLPGYSSGNTIYF. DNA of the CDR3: TGTGCCAGCAGTTTGCCAGGGTATAGCTCTGGAAACACCATATATTTT.

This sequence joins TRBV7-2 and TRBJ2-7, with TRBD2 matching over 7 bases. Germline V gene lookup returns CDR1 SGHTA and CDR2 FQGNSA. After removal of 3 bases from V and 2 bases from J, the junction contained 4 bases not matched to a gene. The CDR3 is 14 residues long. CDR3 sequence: CASSFFGGAYEQYF. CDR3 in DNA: TGTGCCAGCAGCTTTTTTGGGGGGGCCTACGAGCAGTACTTC.

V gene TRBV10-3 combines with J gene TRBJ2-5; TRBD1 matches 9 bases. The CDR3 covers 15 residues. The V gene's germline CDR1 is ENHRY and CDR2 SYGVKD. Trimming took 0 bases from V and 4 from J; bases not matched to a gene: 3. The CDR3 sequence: CAISESGTGRETQYF. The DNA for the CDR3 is TGTGCCATCAGTGAGTCAGGGACAGGGAGAGAGACCCAGTACTTC.

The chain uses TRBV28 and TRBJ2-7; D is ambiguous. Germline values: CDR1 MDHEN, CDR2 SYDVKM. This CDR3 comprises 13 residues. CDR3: CAIRGSLSYEQYF. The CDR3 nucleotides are TGTGCGATCCGCGGTTCTTTATCCTACGAGCAGTACTTC. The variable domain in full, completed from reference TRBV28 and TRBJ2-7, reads DVKVTQSSRYLVKRTGEKVFLECVQDMDHENMFWYRQDPGLGLRLIYFSYDVKMKEKGDIPEGYSVSREKKERFSLILESASTNQTSMYLCAIRGSLSYEQYFGPGTRLTVT.

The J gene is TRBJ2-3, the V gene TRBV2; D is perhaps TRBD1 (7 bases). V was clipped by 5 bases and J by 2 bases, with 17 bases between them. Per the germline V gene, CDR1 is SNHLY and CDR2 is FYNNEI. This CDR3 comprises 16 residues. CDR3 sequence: CASSLGQGGLTDTQYF. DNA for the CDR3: TGTGCCAGCAGTTTGGGTCAGGGGGGCCTCACAGATACGCAGTATTTT.

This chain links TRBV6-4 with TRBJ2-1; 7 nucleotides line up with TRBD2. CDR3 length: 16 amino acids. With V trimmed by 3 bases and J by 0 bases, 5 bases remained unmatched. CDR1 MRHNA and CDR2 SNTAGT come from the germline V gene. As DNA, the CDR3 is TGTGCCAGCAGTGAAAGCGGCGGGGGCTCCTACAATGAGCAGTTCTTC. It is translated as CASSESGGGSYNEQFF.

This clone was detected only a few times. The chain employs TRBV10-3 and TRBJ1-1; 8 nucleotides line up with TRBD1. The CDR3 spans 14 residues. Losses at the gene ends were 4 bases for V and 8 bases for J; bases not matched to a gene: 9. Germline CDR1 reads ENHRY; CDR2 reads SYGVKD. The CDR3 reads CAISATETGEEAFF. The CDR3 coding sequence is TGTGCCATCAGTGCCACGGAGACAGGGGAGGAAGCTTTCTTT.

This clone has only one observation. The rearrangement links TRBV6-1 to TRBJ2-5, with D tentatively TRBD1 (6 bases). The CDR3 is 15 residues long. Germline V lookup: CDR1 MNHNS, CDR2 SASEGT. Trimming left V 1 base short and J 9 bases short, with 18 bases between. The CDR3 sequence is CASSEELTGPRAQYF. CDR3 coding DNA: TGTGCCAGCAGTGAAGAGCTGACAGGCCCGCGGGCCCAGTACTTC.

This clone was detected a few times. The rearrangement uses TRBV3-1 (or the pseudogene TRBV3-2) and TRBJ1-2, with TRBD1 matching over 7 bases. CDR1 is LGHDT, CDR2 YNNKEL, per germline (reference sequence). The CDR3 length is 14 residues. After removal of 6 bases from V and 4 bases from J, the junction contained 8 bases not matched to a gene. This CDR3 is CASRRGQEFYGYTF. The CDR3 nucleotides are TGTGCCAGCAGACGAGGACAGGAATTCTATGGCTACACCTTC.